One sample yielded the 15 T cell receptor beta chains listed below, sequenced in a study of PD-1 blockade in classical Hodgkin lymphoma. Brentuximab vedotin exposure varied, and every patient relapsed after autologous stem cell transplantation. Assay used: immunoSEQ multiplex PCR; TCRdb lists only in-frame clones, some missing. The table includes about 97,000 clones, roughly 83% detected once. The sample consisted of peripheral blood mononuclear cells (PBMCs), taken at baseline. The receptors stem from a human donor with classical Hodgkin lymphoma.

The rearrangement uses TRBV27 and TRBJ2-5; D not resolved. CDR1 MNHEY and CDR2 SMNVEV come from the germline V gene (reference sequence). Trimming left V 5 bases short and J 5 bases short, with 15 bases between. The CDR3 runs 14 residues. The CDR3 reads CASSLSPKGETQYF. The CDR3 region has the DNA TGTGCCAGCAGTCTTAGCCCCAAAGGGGAGACCCAGTACTTC.

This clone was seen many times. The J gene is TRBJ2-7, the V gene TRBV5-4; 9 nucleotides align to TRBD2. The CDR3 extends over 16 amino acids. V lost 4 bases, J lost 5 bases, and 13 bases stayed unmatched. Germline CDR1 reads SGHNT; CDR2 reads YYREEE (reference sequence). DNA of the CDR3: TGTGCCAGCAGCCCTGAAAGCGGGAGGTCTTCCCACGAGCAGTACTTC. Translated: CASSPESGRSSHEQYF. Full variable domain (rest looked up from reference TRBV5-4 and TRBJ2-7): ETGVTQSPTHLIKTRGQQVTLRCSSQSGHNTVSWYQQALGQGPQFIFQYYREEENGRGNFPPRFSGLQFPNYSSELNVNALELDDSALYLCASSPESGRSSHEQYFGPGTRLTVT.

The CDR3 protein is CASYALADNEQFF. DNA for the CDR3: TGTGCCAGCTATGCACTAGCGGACAATGAGCAGTTCTTC. The chain employs TRBV28 and TRBJ2-1, with 8 bases lining up with TRBD2. Trimming cost V 8 bases and J 5 bases; bases outside gene matches: 5. Looked up from germline, CDR1 is MDHEN and CDR2 is SYDVKM. The CDR3 has 13 residues.

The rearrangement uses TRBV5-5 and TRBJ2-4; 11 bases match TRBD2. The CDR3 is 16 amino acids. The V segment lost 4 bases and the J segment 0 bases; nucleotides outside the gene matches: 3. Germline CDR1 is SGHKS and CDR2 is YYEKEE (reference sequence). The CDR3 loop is CASSDLAGGAKNIQYF. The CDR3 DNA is TGTGCCAGCAGCGACCTAGCGGGGGGAGCCAAAAACATTCAGTACTTC.

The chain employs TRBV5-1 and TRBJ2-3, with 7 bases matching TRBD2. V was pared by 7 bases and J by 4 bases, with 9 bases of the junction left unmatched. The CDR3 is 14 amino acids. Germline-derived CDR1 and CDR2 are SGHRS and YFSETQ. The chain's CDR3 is CASGQSGGADTQYF. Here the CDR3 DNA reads TGCGCCAGCGGCCAGTCGGGAGGCGCAGATACGCAGTATTTT.

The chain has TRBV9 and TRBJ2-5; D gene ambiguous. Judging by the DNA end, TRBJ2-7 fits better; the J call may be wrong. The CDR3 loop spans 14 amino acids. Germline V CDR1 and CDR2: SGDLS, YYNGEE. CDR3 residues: CASSSDGFSYEQYF. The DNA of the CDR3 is TGTGCCAGCAGCTCAGACGGGTTTTCGTACGAGCAGTACTTC.

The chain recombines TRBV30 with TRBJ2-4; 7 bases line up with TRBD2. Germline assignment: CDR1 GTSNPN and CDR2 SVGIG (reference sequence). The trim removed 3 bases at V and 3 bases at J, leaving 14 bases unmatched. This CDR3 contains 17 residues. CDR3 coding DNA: TGTGCCTGGAGCTCGGGTCAACCGGGGAGGGGCAAAAACATTCAGTACTTC. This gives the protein CAWSSGQPGRGKNIQYF.

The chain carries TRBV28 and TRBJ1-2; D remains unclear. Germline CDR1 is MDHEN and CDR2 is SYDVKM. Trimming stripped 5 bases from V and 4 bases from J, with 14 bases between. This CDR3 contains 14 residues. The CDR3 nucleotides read TGTGCCAGCAGTCCCAGCACGGGAGTCTATGGCTACACCTTC. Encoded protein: CASSPSTGVYGYTF.

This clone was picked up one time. CDR3 residues: CASRPLAGLEETQYF. CDR3 sequence (DNA): TGTGCCAGCAGACCTCTCGCAGGGTTGGAAGAGACCCAGTACTTC. The chain carries TRBV27 and TRBJ2-5, with D possibly being TRBD1 (5 bases). Per germline, CDR1 MNHEY and CDR2 SMNVEV (reference sequence). V was shortened by 6 bases and J by 3 bases, with 17 bases between the two germline ends. The CDR3 length is 15 residues.

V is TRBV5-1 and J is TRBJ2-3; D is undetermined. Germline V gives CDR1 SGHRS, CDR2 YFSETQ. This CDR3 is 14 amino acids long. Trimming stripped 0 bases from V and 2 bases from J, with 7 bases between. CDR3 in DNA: TGCGCCAGCAGCTTGGAGCAGGTCACAGATACGCAGTATTTT. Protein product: CASSLEQVTDTQYF.

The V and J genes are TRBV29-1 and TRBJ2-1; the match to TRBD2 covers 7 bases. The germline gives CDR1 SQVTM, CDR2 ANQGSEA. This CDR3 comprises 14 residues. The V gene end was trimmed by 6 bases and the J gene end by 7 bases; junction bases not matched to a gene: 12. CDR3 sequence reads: CSVLTTGGGNEQFF. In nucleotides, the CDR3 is TGCAGCGTACTGACTACGGGAGGCGGGAATGAGCAGTTCTTC.

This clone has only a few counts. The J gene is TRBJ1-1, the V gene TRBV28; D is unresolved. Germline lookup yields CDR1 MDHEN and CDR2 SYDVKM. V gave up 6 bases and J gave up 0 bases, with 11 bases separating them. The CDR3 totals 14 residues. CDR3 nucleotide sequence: TGTGCCAGCAGCAACTTGCTGGTGAACACTGAAGCTTTCTTT. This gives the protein CASSNLLVNTEAFF.

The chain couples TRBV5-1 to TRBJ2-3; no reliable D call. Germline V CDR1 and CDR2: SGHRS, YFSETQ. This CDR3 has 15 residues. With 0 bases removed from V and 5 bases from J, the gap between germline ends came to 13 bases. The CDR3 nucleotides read TGCGCCAGCAGCTTGGCCGGGCCCCACCTAGATACGCAGTATTTT. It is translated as CASSLAGPHLDTQYF.

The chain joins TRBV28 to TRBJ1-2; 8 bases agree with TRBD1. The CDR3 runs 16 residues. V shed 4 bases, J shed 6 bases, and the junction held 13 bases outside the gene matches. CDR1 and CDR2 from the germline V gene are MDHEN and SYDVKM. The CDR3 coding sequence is TGTGCCAGCAGTTCCCCGGGAACCGGGACAGGAGATGGCTACACCTTC. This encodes CASSSPGTGTGDGYTF.

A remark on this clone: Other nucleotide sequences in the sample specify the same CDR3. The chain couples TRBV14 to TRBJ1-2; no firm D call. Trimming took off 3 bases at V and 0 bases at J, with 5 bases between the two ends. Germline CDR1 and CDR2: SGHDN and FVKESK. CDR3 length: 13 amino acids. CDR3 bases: TGTGCCAGCAGCCAGGGCACTAACTATGGCTACACCTTC. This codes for CASSQGTNYGYTF.